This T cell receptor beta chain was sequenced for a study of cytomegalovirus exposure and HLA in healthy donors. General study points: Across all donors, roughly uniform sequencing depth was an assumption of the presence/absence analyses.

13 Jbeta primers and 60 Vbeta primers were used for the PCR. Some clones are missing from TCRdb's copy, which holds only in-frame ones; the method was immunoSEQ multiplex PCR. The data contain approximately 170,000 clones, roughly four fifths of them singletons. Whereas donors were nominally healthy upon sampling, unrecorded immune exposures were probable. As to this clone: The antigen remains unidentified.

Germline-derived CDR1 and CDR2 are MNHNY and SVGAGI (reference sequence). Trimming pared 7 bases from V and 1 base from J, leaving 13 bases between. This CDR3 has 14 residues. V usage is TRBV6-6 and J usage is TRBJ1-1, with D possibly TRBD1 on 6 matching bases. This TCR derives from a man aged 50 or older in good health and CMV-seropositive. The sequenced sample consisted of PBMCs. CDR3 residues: CASTDKQGNTEAFF. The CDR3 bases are TGTGCCAGCACCGACAAACAGGGGAACACTGAAGCTTTCTTT.